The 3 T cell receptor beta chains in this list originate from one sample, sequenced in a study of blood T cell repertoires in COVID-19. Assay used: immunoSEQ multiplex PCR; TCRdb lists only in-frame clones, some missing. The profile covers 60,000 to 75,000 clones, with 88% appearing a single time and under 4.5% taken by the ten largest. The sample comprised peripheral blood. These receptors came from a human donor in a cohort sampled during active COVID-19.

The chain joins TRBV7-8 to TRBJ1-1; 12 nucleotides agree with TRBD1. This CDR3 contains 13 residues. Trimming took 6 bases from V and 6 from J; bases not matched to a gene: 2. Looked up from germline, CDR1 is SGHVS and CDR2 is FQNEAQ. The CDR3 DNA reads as TGTGCCAGCAGTCGGGACAGGGGGCCTGAAGCTTTCTTT. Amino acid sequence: CASSRDRGPEAFF. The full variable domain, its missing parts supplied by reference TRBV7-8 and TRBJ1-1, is GAGVSQSPRYKVAKRGQDVALRCDPISGHVSLFWYQQALGQGPEFLTYFQNEAQLDKSGLPSDRFFAERPEGSVSTLKIQRTQQEDSAVYLCASSRDRGPEAFFGQGTRLTVV.

CDR3 loop: CASSLRQYGYTF. The CDR3 DNA sequence: TGTGCCAGCAGCTTGAGACAGTATGGCTACACCTTC. V and J are TRBV5-8 and TRBJ1-2; TRBD1 is a possible D gene (5 bases). Trimming left V 1 base short and J 5 bases short, with 6 bases between. Germline V gene lookup returns CDR1 SGHTS and CDR2 YDEGEE. This CDR3 region has 12 residues.

CDR3 nucleotides: TGTGCCAGCAGCCAGGGGGAGAAGCGGGTTATAAGCACAGATACGCAGTATTTT. Translation gives CASSQGEKRVISTDTQYF. V and J are TRBV14 and TRBJ2-3; a possible D gene is TRBD2 (6 bases). Germline V lookup: CDR1 SGHDN, CDR2 FVKESK. The CDR3 has 18 amino acids. Trimming stripped 3 bases from V and 0 bases from J, with 19 bases between.